This TCR beta chain was recovered during a study of blood T cell repertoires in COVID-19 (dated by TCRdb to the early 2020s). At the level of the whole study: Collaborator samples came from the United States, Italy and Spain and covered acute and convalescent phases of COVID-19. The material from the prospective study consisted of cDNA or gDNA derived from T cells, B-cell-depleted T cells, or PBMCs. Subjects who had been exposed to COVID-19, were actively infected with it, or had recovered from it provided the deeply sampled blood TCRbeta repertoires that made up the dataset. The repertoires were made available in a free public database intended to serve as a resource for research on the immune response to SARS-CoV-2. The samples were drawn from the first 160 participants of the ongoing ImmuneRACE study and from some 1,300 subjects provided by 6 global collaborators. The sample metadata nearly always contained a de-identified subject ID, COVID-19 status, age in years and sex. Where HLA class I and class II types were available, the types were taken from metadata supplied by the sample provider, not from assay-based typing. The paper's findings and limits, for the study overall: Clinical and demographic metadata were provided uncurated, with the amount varying by source and participant.

TCRbeta CDR3 regions were amplified from genomic DNA by means of the immunoSEQ Assay, a bias-controlled multiplex PCR. The authors' analysis ran thus. The number of nucleated cells in each sample was estimated from the amplification of reference gene primers within the assay. Sequence reads were collapsed and filtered to measure the absolute abundance of every unique TCRbeta CDR3 rearrangement. For each sample, productive Simpson clonality was calculated as the square root of Simpson's diversity index across productive rearrangements. TCRdb re-hosts the immuneACCESS table, in-frame sequences only. Its copies lack some clones; in the studies checked, an unresolved V gene accounts for under half of them, and the cause for the rest is not known. D and trimming were read from the DNA, whereas the V and J calls and clone size are those reported in that table. The sample has some 200,000 clones on record, 86% of them singletons. The top ten hold less than 4.5% of the sample.

Participants in the prospective study were enrolled through a virtual design, were aged 18 to 89 years, and lived in 24 United States geographic areas. Cohort assignment in the prospective study relied on participant-reported clinical history from a screening survey and a study questionnaire. In the prospective study, mobile phlebotomists collected whole blood, serum and a nasopharyngeal or oropharyngeal swab from each participant. Participants in the prospective study had the option to provide additional blood draws and questionnaires over an approximately 2-month period. Before DNA extraction, prospective study blood samples were shipped either frozen or at room temperature. Including the terminal cysteine and phenylalanine, the CDR3 comprises 13 residues. Only CDR3 DNA remains: 39 bases, in frame from the first base. The CDR1 and CDR2 encoded by the germline V gene (reference sequence) are SEHNR and FQNEAQ.

Comments on this clone: What antigen it recognizes has not been identified. The record has no base qualities; no much larger clone is one base away.

The source material was PBMCs or T cells enriched from blood (not recorded which). The sequence came from a woman in her forties with acute COVID-19. Here the chain combines TRBV7-9 and TRBJ1-5, with an unclear D gene assignment. The bases read TGTGCTATTTCGGCCGAGGGCAATCAGCCCCAGCATTTT. Protein translation: CAISAEGNQPQHF.